This T cell receptor (beta chain) was observed in a study of breast tumors, draining lymph nodes, adjacent tissues. Study-wide results and limits: Tumors had less TCR diversity than lymph nodes, more than nontumor tissue.

Germline CDR1 SGHTA, CDR2 FQGNSA. The CDR3 runs to 16 residues. The V end was cut by 5 bases, the J end by 0 bases, with 17 bases between. This clonotype was seen at least ten times. The antigen remains undetermined. MiXCR, run by TCRdb on the multiplex PCR reads, gives a single entry per CDR3 protein. The table records fewer than 200,000 distinct CDR3 sequences, 30% to 35% of them present only once. Breast cancer patients provided tissue from their axillary draining lymph nodes. The sample consisted of axillary lymph node tissue. The clonotype was recovered from a female donor with breast cancer. Some clones in this sample may be carry-over from other donors' samples. The chain uses TRBV7-2 and TRBJ2-7; the D gene is possibly TRBD2 (6 bases). CDR3: CASSPWGLKSSYEQYF. As DNA, the CDR3 is TGTGCCAGCAGCCCGTGGGGACTGAAGAGCTCCTACGAGCAGTACTTC. The full variable domain, with the rest looked up from reference TRBV7-2 and TRBJ2-7, is GAGVSQSPSNKVTEKGKDVELRCDPISGHTALYWYRQSLGQGLEFLIYFQGNSAPDKSGLPSDRFSAERTGGSVSTLTIQRTQQEDSAVYLCASSPWGLKSSYEQYFGPGTRLTVT.